What follows are 14 T cell receptor beta chains derived from one specimen sequenced in a study of blood T cell repertoires in COVID-19. The method was immunoSEQ multiplex PCR; TCRdb's version includes in-frame clones alone and lacks a portion of them. The repertoire holds a few hundred thousand clones, 75% to 90% seen once, with roughly 3.4% in the top ten. The sequenced sample consisted of peripheral blood. These receptors were obtained from a woman under 30 with acute or convalescent COVID-19.

The gene calls are TRBV6-5 and TRBJ2-7; TRBD1 aligns across 11 bases. The CDR3 sequence is 15 residues long. Trimming cost V 5 bases and J 4 bases; bases outside gene matches: 7. In germline, CDR1 is MNHEY, CDR2 SVGAGI. CDR3 loop: CASSIRDRGSYEQYF. As DNA, the CDR3 is TGTGCCAGCAGTATACGGGACAGGGGGTCGTACGAGCAGTACTTC.

This sequence joins TRBV5-1 and TRBJ1-6, with a tentative D call TRBD1 (6 bases). From germline, CDR1 is SGHRS and CDR2 YFSETQ. Between the trimmed V and J ends, which lost 0 bases and 4 bases, there was a span of 11 bases. This CDR3 is 16 amino acids long. For the CDR3, the DNA is TGCGCCAGCAGCTTGGAGGCAGGGGCGTATAATTCACCCCTCCACTTT. It is translated as CASSLEAGAYNSPLHF.

This clone was recorded only once. V usage is TRBV5-1 and J usage is TRBJ2-7; 8 nucleotides agree with TRBD1. V shed 4 bases, J shed 1 base, and the junction held 4 bases outside the gene matches. Per the germline V gene, CDR1 is SGHRS and CDR2 is YFSETQ. This CDR3 comprises 14 residues. In nucleotides, the CDR3 is TGCGCCAGCAGCCAAGACAGGGGATCCTACGAGCAGTACTTC. It yields the protein CASSQDRGSYEQYF.

The V call is TRBV5-1, the J call TRBJ1-5, with D perhaps TRBD1 (5 bases). This CDR3 has 12 amino acids. Germline-derived CDR1 and CDR2 are SGHRS and YFSETQ. V was pared by 2 bases and J by 6 bases, with 6 bases between. CDR3 DNA sequence: TGCGCCAGCAGCTTCACAGGTCAGCCCCAGCATTTT. It is translated as CASSFTGQPQHF.

This clone was detected once. The chain joins TRBV28 to TRBJ1-1, with no clear D. The CDR3 extends over 19 amino acids. The germline V gene has CDR1 MDHEN and CDR2 SYDVKM. V dropped 4 bases and J dropped 0 bases, with 24 bases sitting between them. In DNA, the CDR3 is TGTGCCAGCAGTTCCCCCAGCAGCTCGGAGTTTACTATGAACACTGAAGCTTTCTTT. It translates to CASSSPSSSEFTMNTEAFF.

V and J are TRBV10-3 and TRBJ1-3; maybe TRBD1 (6 bases). V was pared by 6 bases and J by 7 bases, with 16 bases between. The CDR3 runs 14 residues. Germline V lookup: CDR1 ENHRY, CDR2 SYGVKD. Here the CDR3 DNA reads TGTGCCATCAGCGGACAGAAAAGGAGGAACACCATATATTTT. Amino acid sequence: CAISGQKRRNTIYF.

Here the CDR3 DNA reads TGTGCCAGTAGTATCGCAGGGGCCGATGAGCAGTTCTTC. Its translation: CASSIAGADEQFF. The rearrangement links TRBV19 to TRBJ2-1; D might be TRBD1 (6 bases). The CDR3 extends over 13 amino acids. Germline V gene lookup returns CDR1 LNHDA and CDR2 SQIVND (reference sequence). V was cut by 3 bases and J by 8 bases, with 11 bases left in between. The complete variable domain, with remaining parts taken from reference TRBV19 and TRBJ2-1, reads DGGITQSPKYLFRKEGQNVTLSCEQNLNHDAMYWYRQDPGQGLRLIYYSQIVNDFQKGDIAEGYSVSREKKESFPLTVTSAQKNPTAFYLCASSIAGADEQFFGPGTRLTVL.

The chain employs TRBV19 and TRBJ2-5, with D perhaps matching TRBD1 (6 bases). This CDR3 comprises 15 residues. The germline V gene encodes CDR1 LNHDA and CDR2 SQIVND (reference sequence). Deletions cut 3 bases from V and 4 bases from J, with 15 bases between. CDR3 in amino acids: CASSIWTAKGETQYF. The CDR3 DNA follows: TGTGCCAGTAGTATTTGGACAGCTAAGGGAGAGACCCAGTACTTC.

V and J are TRBV28 and TRBJ2-7, with TRBD2 matching 10 bases. The V and J ends lost 3 bases and 3 bases, in that order; junction bases with no gene match: 2. In germline, CDR1 is MDHEN, CDR2 SYDVKM. The CDR3 loop spans 14 amino acids. Written as DNA, the CDR3 is TGTGCCAGCAGTTTCGGGACTAGCGACTACGAGCAGTACTTC. Translated: CASSFGTSDYEQYF.

In this sample, this clone turned up once. The J gene is TRBJ1-5, the V gene TRBV29-1, with a possible D match to TRBD1 (6 bases). Germline values: CDR1 SQVTM, CDR2 ANQGSEA. V lost 6 bases, J lost 4 bases, and 16 bases lay in between. This CDR3 comprises 14 residues. In DNA form, the CDR3 reads TGCAGCGTAAGGGTACAGGGAGAAAATCAGCCCCAGCATTTT. Its protein is CSVRVQGENQPQHF.

The chain links TRBV11-3 to TRBJ2-1; 7 positions agree with TRBD1. CDR1 and CDR2 (germline): SGHNT, YENEEA. The V gene end was trimmed by 1 base and the J gene end by 6 bases; junction bases not matched to a gene: 6. The CDR3 covers 15 residues. CDR3: CASSLGQGKSNEQFF. For the CDR3, the DNA is TGTGCCAGCAGCTTAGGACAGGGCAAGAGCAATGAGCAGTTCTTC.

The gene calls are TRBV5-1 and TRBJ2-7; 9 bases are shared with TRBD1. Looked up from germline, CDR1 is SGHRS and CDR2 is YFSETQ. V was pared by 2 bases and J by 2 bases, with 8 bases of the junction left unmatched. The CDR3 contains 16 residues. CDR3 nucleotides: TGCGCCAGCAGCTTAGAGACCGGGACAGGGCCCTACGAGCAGTACTTC. It specifies CASSLETGTGPYEQYF.

This chain links TRBV19 with TRBJ2-7; TRBD1 agrees at 9 bases. CDR3 length equals 15 residues. The J segment lost 6 bases and the V segment lost 7 bases, leaving 13 bases of the junction unmatched. CDR1 is LNHDA and CDR2 is SQIVND in the germline V gene (reference sequence). CDR3 region: CASTHPEDRGGEQYF. CDR3 sequence (DNA): TGTGCCAGTACTCATCCGGAGGACAGGGGCGGCGAGCAGTACTTC. Supplemented by reference TRBV19 and TRBJ2-7, the full variable domain reads DGGITQSPKYLFRKEGQNVTLSCEQNLNHDAMYWYRQDPGQGLRLIYYSQIVNDFQKGDIAEGYSVSREKKESFPLTVTSAQKNPTAFYLCASTHPEDRGGEQYFGPGTRLTVT.

In its sample, this clone was seen once. The chain couples TRBV5-1 to TRBJ2-5; 8 positions match TRBD1. The V gene end was trimmed by 1 base and the J gene end by 1 base; junction bases not matched to a gene: 6. Germline V gene sequence: CDR1 SGHRS, CDR2 YFSETQ. This CDR3 contains 16 residues. CDR3 region: CASSLRTGGSQETQYF. CDR3 DNA: TGCGCCAGCAGCTTGAGAACAGGGGGGTCCCAAGAGACCCAGTACTTC.